Given below is one TCR beta chain in context. Its antigen is currently unknown. One to two pinch biopsies were taken from the rectum during colonoscopy. The diagnostic colonoscopy in ulcerative colitis patients preceded any immunosuppressive treatment. Germline V lookup: CDR1 LNHNV, CDR2 YYDKDF (reference sequence). CDR3 length: 16 amino acids. V dropped 6 bases and J dropped 0 bases, with 12 bases sitting between them. This entry comes from a study of pediatric ulcerative colitis. The study's findings and limits: Ulcerative colitis patients shared more blood-rectal clones than controls.

Samples were sequenced at Survey level, maximum 500,000 reads. Generated by immunoSEQ multiplex PCR, the TCRdb table keeps only in-frame clones and is missing some. The data show 20,000 to 25,000 clones, roughly two thirds seen once. Sequencing was performed on gut tissue. This chain joins TRBV15 and TRBJ2-6; the D gene is possibly TRBD1 (6 bases). The TCR originated in a boy younger than 18 with severe ulcerative colitis. The CDR3 loop is CATRPGQDSGANVLTF. The CDR3 DNA reads TGTGCCACCAGGCCGGGACAAGACTCTGGGGCCAACGTCCTGACTTTC.